This entry describes one T cell receptor (beta chain). Use of 60 Vbeta and 13 Jbeta primers characterized the PCR. Some clones are missing from TCRdb's copy, which holds only in-frame ones; the method was immunoSEQ multiplex PCR. The repertoire holds 110,000 or so clones, with roughly 70% as singletons. The data were taken from a study of cytomegalovirus exposure and HLA in healthy donors. Input material: PBMCs. The clonotype was recovered from a man between 35 and 55 years old in good health and CMV-seronegative.

This CDR3 is CASSIDYRGPYGYTF. The CDR3 nucleotides are TGTGCCAGTAGTATAGATTACAGGGGACCCTATGGCTACACCTTC. The chain carries TRBV19 and TRBJ1-2; TRBD1 matches 7 bases. The V gene end was trimmed by 0 bases and the J gene end by 4 bases; junction bases not matched to a gene: 5. The CDR3 has 15 residues. The germline gives CDR1 LNHDA, CDR2 SQIVND (reference sequence).